This T cell receptor beta chain appears in the sequencing data of a study of vaccination effects on CD4 cells after COVID-19. The wider study: The cohort was immunized with two doses of either the BNT162b2 or mRNA-1273 vaccine.

Whole-study results and caveats: Late in the post-vaccination period, infection-induced and vaccine-induced clones underwent marked clonal contraction.

Trimming stripped 1 base from V and 0 bases from J, with 7 bases between. The CDR3 contains 15 residues. Looked up from germline, CDR1 is SGHTA and CDR2 is FQGNSA. In the case of this clone: The antigen remains undetermined.

Antigen-specific CD4+ T cells were expanded (with viral peptide pools) by the ViraFEST assay ahead of sequencing. Subsequent to about 10 days of culture, CD4+ T cells were isolated. Among the vaccine recipients, none had a prior SARS-CoV-2 infection, and nucleocapsid antibodies were negative. Each well held a few million PBMC cultured with about 9.9 ug/ml peptides and about 10 IU/ml IL-2. Using immunoSEQ multiplex PCR, the repertoire was profiled, and TCRdb retains in-frame clones only, with some absent. Of under 85,000 clones in the sample, approximately 81% were seen once. This chain joins TRBV7-2 and TRBJ2-1; no clear D. This clonotype was obtained from a human donor who received a COVID-19 vaccine. The sample in question was CD4+ T cells from PBMCs cultured with HCoV-229E spike peptides, obtained before COVID-19 vaccination. DNA for the CDR3: TGTGCCAGCAGCTTAGGACTCGGCTCCTACAATGAGCAGTTCTTC. It translates to CASSLGLGSYNEQFF.